This T cell receptor (beta chain) was sequenced in a study of T cells after somatic rescue of genetic block. The protocol was immunoSEQ multiplex PCR, while the TCRdb copy is restricted to in-frame clones and leaves out a portion. The data contain 70,000 or so clones, roughly nine tenths of them singletons. Germline V gene sequence: CDR1 SEHNR, CDR2 FQNEAQ (reference sequence). This CDR3 contains 17 residues. V gave up 0 bases and J gave up 2 bases, with 15 bases separating them. What was sequenced was peripheral blood mononuclear cells (PBMCs). The J gene is TRBJ2-3, the V gene TRBV7-9, with D perhaps TRBD1 (6 bases). The receptor comes from a middle-aged man. CDR3 coding DNA: TGTGCCAGCAGCTTAGCCCAGACAGGTCCCCCCACAGATACGCAGTATTTT. Encoded protein: CASSLAQTGPPTDTQYF.